The clone carrying this T cell receptor beta chain has a handful of counts. The data belong to a study of blood T cell repertoires in COVID-19. About the study: Samples of COVID-19 (acute and convalescent) were obtained from the United States, Italy and Spain. Nucleic acid was either cDNA or gDNA, and it came from T cells, B-cell-depleted T cells, or PBMCs.

Here immunoSEQ multiplex PCR was the method, and the copy in TCRdb shows in-frame clones only, minus some. The sample lists 200,000 to 300,000 clones, more than 75% occurring once. After removal of 6 bases from V and 7 bases from J, the junction contained 18 bases not matched to a gene. Germline V CDR1 and CDR2: SGHVS, FQNEAQ. The CDR3 spans 17 residues. This TCR came from a woman in her sixties who had recovered from COVID-19. The V gene is TRBV7-8, the J gene TRBJ2-5; the match to TRBD2 covers 9 bases. The sample was peripheral blood. The CDR3 is CASRIQGAGGLFATQYF. CDR3 sequence (DNA): TGTGCCAGCAGGATTCAGGGTGCGGGGGGGCTGTTTGCGACCCAGTACTTC.